These 24 T cell receptor beta chains share one sample of origin, sequenced in a study of T-cell memory formation after mild COVID-19. TCRdb called the 5' RACE reads again in MiXCR, with one record for every CDR3 protein. The profile shows approximately 350,000 distinct CDR3 sequences, roughly 13% of them singletons. The source material was PBMCs or a T cell subset sorted from them (not recorded which). These receptors came from a man aged 18-30 years who had mild COVID-19 (a few samples of this study predate the infection). Cell type and time point are not known.

This clonotype was detected a few times. The V call is TRBV29-1, the J call TRBJ2-5, with D possibly called TRBD1 or TRBD2 (5 bases each). V was cut by 3 bases and J by 5 bases, with 16 bases left in between. Germline V gene sequence: CDR1 SQVTM, CDR2 ANQGSEA. The CDR3 length is 14 residues. CDR3 coding DNA: TGCAGCGTTGACTGGGGACGGCCAGGGGAGACCCAGTACTTC. Translating gives CSVDWGRPGETQYF.

The V call is TRBV9, the J call TRBJ2-1; D ambiguous. The germline gives CDR1 SGDLS, CDR2 YYNGEE. The CDR3 is made up of 15 amino acids. V gave up 4 bases and J gave up 4 bases, with 15 bases separating them. CDR3 in DNA: TGTGCCAGCAGCCCCGGGTCGTCTGTTTACAATGAGCAGTTCTTC. Encoded protein: CASSPGSSVYNEQFF.

This clonotype is labeled as medium-sized (0.01 to 0.1%). V gene TRBV12-3 or TRBV12-4 combines with J gene TRBJ1-1; D remains unclear. The CDR3 spans 13 residues. The V end was cut by 6 bases, the J end by 0 bases, with 8 bases between. The CDR3 DNA sequence: TGTGCCAGCAGGAAAAAAATGAACACTGAAGCTTTCTTT. Translating gives CASRKKMNTEAFF.

This clonotype was recorded at least ten times. The chain employs TRBV27 and TRBJ1-4, with D perhaps TRBD1 (5 bases). CDR1 and CDR2 from the germline V gene are MNHEY and SMNVEV (reference sequence). The CDR3 consists of 11 residues. V gave up 6 bases and J gave up 12 bases, with 11 bases separating them. The DNA for the CDR3 is TGTGCCAGCAGCCCCGGGGGGGAACTGTTTTTT. Residues: CASSPGGELFF.

This chain joins TRBV7-2 and TRBJ2-1; the D gene is possibly TRBD2 (6 bases). The germline V gene has CDR1 SGHTA and CDR2 FQGNSA. The length of the CDR3 is 15 residues. V gave up 0 bases and J gave up 3 bases, with 9 bases separating them. CDR3 nucleotide sequence: TGTGCCAGCAGCTTAGCCTCGGAGGGCTACAATGAGCAGTTCTTC. It is translated as CASSLASEGYNEQFF.

This clonotype was observed a handful of times. V usage is TRBV18 and J usage is TRBJ1-1; D not certain. CDR1 and CDR2 (germline): KGHSH, LQKENI. The CDR3 runs to 14 residues. V was shortened by 2 bases and J by 7 bases, with 14 bases between the two germline ends. For the CDR3, the DNA is TGTGCCAGCTCACCATCTATGGGCGGCCTTGAAGCTTTCTTT. This gives the protein CASSPSMGGLEAFF.

The chain is built from TRBV3-1 and TRBJ1-4, with 9 bases lining up with TRBD1. Germline CDR1 LGHDT, CDR2 YNNKEL (reference sequence). The V segment lost 5 bases and the J segment 8 bases; nucleotides outside the gene matches: 6. The CDR3 runs to 14 residues. The CDR3: CASSFGQGLEKLFF. The DNA of the CDR3 is TGTGCCAGCAGCTTCGGACAGGGGCTCGAAAAACTGTTTTTT.

This clonotype was observed a few times. The V call is TRBV27, the J call TRBJ2-7; 11 bases are shared with TRBD2. Looked up from germline, CDR1 is MNHEY and CDR2 is SMNVEV (reference sequence). Losses at the gene ends were 6 bases for V and 9 bases for J; bases not matched to a gene: 13. The CDR3 is 15 residues long. Written as DNA, the CDR3 is TGTGCCAGCAGCACGAGACTAGCGGGGACGTGGGGGCAGTACTTC. This gives the protein CASSTRLAGTWGQYF.

This clonotype showed up just a few times. The chain links TRBV5-1 to TRBJ2-7; D is unclear. The CDR3 has 13 residues. Per germline, CDR1 SGHRS and CDR2 YFSETQ. V shed 4 bases and J shed 7 bases, with 15 bases lying between them. DNA of the CDR3: TGCGCCAGCAGCCGAGGTTCGGTCTGGGAGCAGTACTTC. Amino acids: CASSRGSVWEQYF.

This clonotype was detected a few times. The chain uses TRBV7-6 and TRBJ1-1; D might be TRBD1 (5 bases). The germline V and J ends were trimmed by 4 bases and 0 bases, with 12 bases remaining between them. CDR1 is SGHVS, CDR2 FNYEAQ, per germline. This CDR3 region has 15 residues. The CDR3 loop is CASSSMTAMNTEAFF. As DNA, the CDR3 is TGTGCCAGCAGCTCCATGACAGCTATGAACACTGAAGCTTTCTTT. The variable domain in full, with the rest retrieved from reference TRBV7-6 and TRBJ1-1, is GAGVSQSPRYKVTKRGQDVALRCDPISGHVSLYWYRQALGQGPEFLTYFNYEAQQDKSGLPNDRFSAERPEGSISTLTIQRTEQRDSAMYRCASSSMTAMNTEAFFGQGTRLTVV.

This clonotype appeared many times. The chain joins TRBV4-1 to TRBJ2-7; D is perhaps TRBD2 (5 bases). The CDR3 sequence is 15 residues long. V dropped 4 bases and J dropped 4 bases, with 17 bases sitting between them. Germline values: CDR1 MGHRA, CDR2 YSYEKL. CDR3 protein: CASSPNRRGRYEQYF. Written as DNA, the CDR3 is TGCGCCAGCAGCCCGAACCGTCGGGGTCGGTACGAGCAGTACTTC.

This clonotype was detected a few times. The chain employs TRBV2 and TRBJ2-1; 7 bases fit TRBD1. The trim removed 3 bases at V and 9 bases at J, leaving 8 bases unmatched. The CDR3 contains 14 residues. The germline V gene encodes CDR1 SNHLY and CDR2 FYNNEI. Here the CDR3 reads CASSEMTGYVEQFF. The CDR3, as DNA: TGTGCCAGCAGTGAGATGACAGGGTACGTTGAGCAGTTCTTC.

In its sample, this clonotype was seen a few times. This CDR3 reads CASSYVNTQYF. Here the CDR3 DNA reads TGTGCCAGCAGTTACGTCAATACGCAGTATTTT. J is TRBJ2-3 and V is TRBV6-5; D is undetermined. The CDR3 spans 11 residues. The germline V and J ends were trimmed by 2 bases and 7 bases, with 4 bases remaining between them. Germline loops: CDR1 MNHEY, CDR2 SVGAGI.

This chain uses TRBV30 with TRBJ2-7; tentatively, D is TRBD1 (6 bases). This CDR3 has 12 residues. CDR1 GTSNPN and CDR2 SVGIG come from the germline V gene (reference sequence). The V end lost 5 bases, the J end lost 2 bases, and 10 bases lay between the germline ends. CDR3 sequence reads: CAWDRSPYEQYF. CDR3 DNA: TGTGCCTGGGACAGGAGTCCCTACGAGCAGTACTTC.

This clonotype was picked up many times. The CDR3 spells CASSHPGTEWGSYGYTF. The CDR3 bases are TGTGCCAGCAGCCACCCGGGCACCGAATGGGGGTCCTATGGCTACACCTTC. The genes are TRBV7-9 and TRBJ1-2; D is possibly TRBD1 (5 bases). CDR1 SEHNR and CDR2 FQNEAQ come from the germline V gene (reference sequence). The CDR3 loop spans 17 amino acids. The germline V and J ends were trimmed by 5 bases and 4 bases, with 23 bases remaining between them.

This clonotype has just a few counts. This chain connects TRBV6-6 to TRBJ2-4; possible D gene TRBD1, 5 bases. The germline V gene encodes CDR1 MNHNY and CDR2 SVGAGI (reference sequence). V was shortened by 6 bases and J by 1 base, with 13 bases between the two germline ends. The length of the CDR3 is 15 residues. CDR3 in DNA: TGTGCCAGCAGCCCGACAGTTAATGCCAAAAACATTCAGTACTTC. Translated: CASSPTVNAKNIQYF.

The J gene is TRBJ2-1, the V gene TRBV20-1, with D possibly being TRBD2 (5 bases). The germline CDR1 and CDR2 sequences are DFQATT and SNEGSKA (reference sequence). CDR3 size: 15 residues. V dropped 1 base and J dropped 3 bases, with 13 bases sitting between them. DNA for the CDR3: TGCAGTGCTAGAGTAGGCCTAGCTTTCTACAATGAGCAGTTCTTC. This encodes CSARVGLAFYNEQFF.

This clonotype was observed a handful of times. This chain joins TRBV12-3 or TRBV12-4 and TRBJ2-3; the D gene is possibly TRBD1 (5 bases). CDR3 size: 15 residues. Between the trimmed V and J ends, which lost 3 bases and 5 bases, there was a span of 15 bases. CDR3 bases: TGTGCCAGCAGTTTGAGAGCGTTCCAGGGAGATACGCAGTATTTT. It specifies CASSLRAFQGDTQYF.

The V and J genes are TRBV12-3 or TRBV12-4 and TRBJ2-5; unclear D gene. The germline V and J ends were trimmed by 5 bases and 5 bases, with 12 bases remaining between them. The CDR3 sequence is 13 residues long. CDR3 loop: CASSLESRETQYF. In nucleotides, the CDR3 is TGTGCCAGCAGTCTTGAGAGCCGGGAGACCCAGTACTTC.

The table lists this clonotype with many counts. This chain joins TRBV15 and TRBJ2-5; D not resolved. Trimming removed 4 bases from V and 1 base from J, with 13 bases in between. The germline V gene has CDR1 LNHNV and CDR2 YYDKDF (reference sequence). The CDR3 runs to 15 residues. DNA of the CDR3: TGTGCCACCAGCACTTCTGGACGGGCCCAAGAGACCCAGTACTTC. The encoded protein is CATSTSGRAQETQYF.

This clonotype was seen a few times. The chain combines TRBV3-1 with TRBJ2-2; possibly TRBD1 for D (5 bases). The V end lost 4 bases, the J end lost 8 bases, and 11 bases lay between the germline ends. The CDR3 totals 13 residues. Germline CDR1 LGHDT, CDR2 YNNKEL (reference sequence). CDR3 loop: CASSPQGFGELFF. The CDR3 region has the DNA TGTGCCAGCAGCCCCCAGGGTTTTGGGGAGCTGTTTTTT. Supplemented by reference TRBV3-1 and TRBJ2-2, the full variable domain reads DTAVSQTPKYLVTQMGNDKSIKCEQNLGHDTMYWYKQDSKKFLKIMFSYNNKELIINETVPNRFSPKSPDKAHLNLHINSLELGDSAVYFCASSPQGFGELFFGEGSRLTVL.

The chain links TRBV7-9 to TRBJ1-5; D not certain. The V and J ends lost 1 base and 3 bases respectively, with 13 bases between them. Germline CDR1 is SEHNR and CDR2 is FQNEAQ (reference sequence). The CDR3 spans 16 residues. In DNA, the CDR3 is TGTGCCAGCAGCTTAGTGGTAGGCTCCTCCAATCAGCCCCAGCATTTT. It codes for CASSLVVGSSNQPQHF.

V gene TRBV29-1 combines with J gene TRBJ2-1, with D perhaps TRBD1 or TRBD2 (5 bases each). The CDR3 has 13 amino acids. V was cut by 0 bases and J by 15 bases, with 18 bases left in between. Per germline, CDR1 SQVTM and CDR2 ANQGSEA. CDR3 nucleotide sequence: TGCAGCGTTGAAGATCTGGACGGGGCGTCTAGGTTCTTC. It translates to CSVEDLDGASRFF.

This clonotype has more than one count but fewer than ten. This chain uses TRBV5-5 with TRBJ1-1; D unclear. V was pared by 4 bases and J by 3 bases, with 13 bases between. CDR1 is SGHKS and CDR2 is YYEKEE in the germline V gene (reference sequence). The CDR3 runs 14 residues. CDR3 in amino acids: CASSPPGGYTEAFF. CDR3 in DNA: TGTGCCAGCAGCCCCCCCGGAGGGTACACTGAAGCTTTCTTT.